A selection of T cell receptor beta chains follows, all from one sample in a study of blood T cell repertoires in COVID-19. TCRdb keeps only in-frame clones here, not all; method: immunoSEQ multiplex PCR. This sample carries 200,000 to 250,000 clones, roughly 90% of them seen once, and the ten largest clones take about 5%. The specimen was peripheral blood. Source of these receptors: a middle-aged woman with acute or convalescent COVID-19. The CDR3 runs from the conserved cysteine through the conserved F or W. The D gene is left open where the match is weak. Not all rows give a size; the values are once, few, many and, for expanded clones, a class.

cdr3_aa cdr3_nt d_call v_call clone_size j_call
CASSLFQGYGYTF TGTGCCAGCAGTTTATTCCAGGGTTACGGCTACACCTTC NA TRBV27 NA TRBJ1-2
CASSLPPWDRANYGYTF TGTGCCAGCAGCTTACCGCCTTGGGACAGGGCAAACTATGGCTACACCTTC TRBD1 TRBV7-2 once TRBJ1-2
CASSPPSQIYGYTF TGTGCCAGCTCACCACCTTCCCAGATCTATGGCTACACCTTC NA TRBV18 NA TRBJ1-2
CASSLSRLTAGGEKLFF TGTGCCAGCAGCTTATCTCGGTTGACGGCAGGGGGGGAAAAACTGTTTTTT TRBD1 TRBV7-9 NA TRBJ1-4
CASSLTEINYGYTF TGCGCCAGCAGCTTGACGGAGATCAACTATGGCTACACCTTC NA TRBV5-1 NA TRBJ1-2
CASSQGHLGGNTIYF TGCGCCAGCAGCCAGGGGCACCTGGGTGGAAACACCATATATTTT NA TRBV4-1 NA TRBJ1-3
CASSPGDRASQETQYF TGTGCCAGCAGCCCAGGGGACAGGGCATCCCAAGAGACCCAGTACTTC TRBD1 TRBV3-1/TRBV3-2 NA TRBJ2-5
CASSVGQTNYGYTF TGCGCCAGCAGCGTCGGACAGACTAACTATGGCTACACCTTC NA TRBV5-1 NA TRBJ1-2
CASSVSRNNSPLHF TGCGCCAGCAGTGTTTCCAGGAACAATTCACCCCTCCACTTT NA TRBV10-1 NA TRBJ1-6
CASSLVGTGILNEQFF TGTGCCAGCAGCTTGGTTGGGACAGGGATCCTCAATGAGCAGTTCTTC TRBD1 TRBV5-6 few TRBJ2-1
CAISSGPEAFF TGTGCCATCAGTTCAGGGCCTGAAGCTTTCTTT NA TRBV10-3 NA TRBJ1-1
CASSQAGQNEQFF TGTGCCAGCAGCCAAGCAGGTCAGAATGAGCAGTTCTTC NA TRBV3-1/TRBV3-2 NA TRBJ2-1
CASSLGGHEGVGTEAFF TGTGCCAGCAGCCTTGGGGGACACGAGGGGGTGGGCACTGAAGCTTTCTTT NA TRBV3-1/TRBV3-2 once TRBJ1-1
CATSDTRQGYSEAFF TGTGCCACCAGTGATACCAGACAGGGATACTCTGAAGCTTTCTTT TRBD1 TRBV24-1 NA TRBJ1-1
CASRSPSRGQPQHF TGTGCCAGCAGAAGTCCGTCCCGGGGGCAGCCCCAGCATTTT NA TRBV6-5 NA TRBJ1-5
CSVEAGGGYGYTF TGCAGCGTTGAGGCAGGGGGCGGCTATGGCTACACCTTC TRBD1 TRBV29-1 once TRBJ1-2
CASGFGGAGEKLFF TGTGCTAGTGGTTTCGGGGGGGCTGGGGAAAAACTGTTTTTT NA TRBV12-5 NA TRBJ1-4
CASSRSSQEGEAFF TGTGCCAGCAGCCGGTCTTCACAGGAGGGTGAAGCTTTCTTT NA TRBV7-6 few TRBJ1-1
CASSFGGVDQPQHF TGTGCCAGCAGCTTCGGCGGGGTGGATCAGCCCCAGCATTTT NA TRBV5-6 NA TRBJ1-5
CASSSSGGQPQHF NA NA TRBV9 NA TRBJ1-5
CASSAEVIPTGSGNTIYF TGTGCCAGCAGCGCGGAAGTCATTCCGACAGGCTCTGGAAACACCATATATTTT NA TRBV4-2 once TRBJ1-3
CASSEGSEDTEAFF TGTGCCAGCAGTGAGGGGAGTGAGGACACTGAAGCTTTCTTT NA TRBV6-4 NA TRBJ1-1
CASSGDRGSYNEQFF TGCGCCAGCAGCGGTGACAGGGGGTCCTACAATGAGCAGTTCTTC TRBD1 TRBV10-1 NA TRBJ2-1
CSVDLEETQYF TGCAGCGTTGACCTTGAAGAGACCCAGTACTTC NA TRBV29-1 NA TRBJ2-5
CASSLGQGHNSPLHF TGCGCCAGCAGCTTGGGCCAGGGTCATAATTCACCCCTCCACTTT NA TRBV5-1 NA TRBJ1-6
CASSTEVSDRNTEAFF TGTGCCAGTAGTACAGAAGTGTCCGACAGGAACACTGAAGCTTTCTTT NA TRBV19 NA TRBJ1-1
CASSFHQGVLYGYTF TGCGCCAGCAGCTTTCACCAGGGGGTCCTGTATGGCTACACCTTC TRBD1 TRBV5-1 NA TRBJ1-2
CATRDSVNSPLHF TGTGCTACGAGGGATTCGGTAAATTCACCCCTCCACTTT NA TRBV19 NA TRBJ1-6
CASSSRLAGGWDEQFF TGTGCCAGCAGCTCACGACTAGCGGGGGGGTGGGATGAGCAGTTCTTC TRBD2 TRBV11-2 NA TRBJ2-1
CASRAGQGRGAFF TGTGCCAGCAGGGCTGGACAGGGACGGGGAGCTTTCTTT TRBD1 TRBV2 once TRBJ1-1
CASSYNSGGNGYTF TGTGCCAGCAGTTATAATTCAGGGGGCAATGGCTACACCTTC TRBD1 TRBV6-5 once TRBJ1-2
CASSYGQVNTEAFF TGTGCCAGCAGTTATGGGCAGGTGAACACTGAAGCTTTCTTT NA TRBV6-6 few TRBJ1-1
CATSDGQVYNSPLHF TGTGCCACCAGTGACGGACAGGTCTATAATTCACCCCTCCACTTT TRBD1 TRBV24-1 once TRBJ1-6
CASSEEGPLGNQPQHF TGTGCCAGCAGTGAGGAGGGTCCCCTGGGCAATCAGCCCCAGCATTTT NA TRBV25-1 NA TRBJ1-5
CASSERGKNTGELFF TGTGCCAGCAGTGAAAGGGGAAAGAACACCGGGGAGCTGTTTTTT NA TRBV6-1 NA TRBJ2-2
CASSSWNTEAFF TGCGCCAGCAGCTCGTGGAACACTGAAGCTTTCTTT NA TRBV5-1 once TRBJ1-1
CASSLERVGLSGNTIYF TGCGCCAGCAGCTTGGAGCGGGTCGGCCTCTCTGGAAACACCATATATTTT NA TRBV5-1 NA TRBJ1-3
CASSPSQGTGELFF TGTGCCAGCAGTCCCTCGCAGGGAACCGGGGAGCTGTTTTTT NA TRBV11-3 NA TRBJ2-2
CASSLAQGFDYGYTF TGTGCCAGCAGTTTGGCCCAGGGGTTTGACTATGGCTACACCTTC NA TRBV28 NA TRBJ1-2
CASSALAGGPRETQYF TGTGCCAGCAGCGCACTAGCGGGGGGCCCCCGGGAGACCCAGTACTTC TRBD2 TRBV2 NA TRBJ2-5
CASSLAAGAWGEKLFF TGCGCCAGCAGCTTGGCCGCGGGGGCGTGGGGTGAAAAACTGTTTTTT NA TRBV5-1 NA TRBJ1-4
CASSLTTVTPEAFF TGCGCCAGCAGCTTAACAACAGTTACCCCTGAAGCTTTCTTT NA TRBV5-1 few TRBJ1-1
CASSLEAGARTDTQYF TGCGCCAGCAGCTTGGAGGCGGGGGCCAGGACAGATACGCAGTATTTT NA TRBV5-1 NA TRBJ2-3
CASSQLVGRGYNEQFF TGTGCCAGCAGCCAACTTGTCGGACGGGGATACAATGAGCAGTTCTTC NA TRBV14 NA TRBJ2-1
CASSLEGRGNSPLHF TGTGCCAGCAGCTTGGAAGGACGGGGAAATTCACCCCTCCACTTT NA TRBV11-2 NA TRBJ1-6
CASSLGLEGYTF TGCGCCAGCAGCTTGGGACTGGAGGGGTACACCTTC NA TRBV5-1 NA TRBJ1-2
CASSHAGGLIETQYF TGTGCCAGCAGCCACGCGGGGGGCCTCATTGAGACCCAGTACTTC TRBD2 TRBV3-1/TRBV3-2 NA TRBJ2-5
CASSPRTGRNEKLFF TGTGCCAGCTCACCGAGGACAGGTCGGAATGAAAAACTGTTTTTT TRBD1 TRBV18 NA TRBJ1-4
CASSSSDRGLNQPQHF TGTGCCAGCAGCTCCTCGGACAGGGGGCTTAATCAGCCCCAGCATTTT TRBD1 TRBV7-8 NA TRBJ1-5
CASSTRQGSTDTQYF TGTGCCAGTAGTACGCGACAGGGGAGCACAGATACGCAGTATTTT TRBD1 TRBV19 NA TRBJ2-3
CASTKEARDVYTF TGTGCCAGCACCAAAGAGGCACGCGATGTGTACACCTTC NA TRBV6-5 NA TRBJ1-2
CASSLSQVGELFF TGTGCCAGCAGTTTAAGTCAGGTCGGGGAGCTGTTTTTT NA TRBV27 NA TRBJ2-2
CASSQDWGGAWETQYF TGCGCCAGCAGCCAAGATTGGGGGGGGGCCTGGGAGACCCAGTACTTC NA TRBV4-1 NA TRBJ2-5
CASSLDDSRVTEAFF TGCGCCAGCAGCCTTGACGACTCCAGGGTCACTGAAGCTTTCTTT NA TRBV5-1 once TRBJ1-1
CASSVHWESSYGYTF TGTGCCAGCAGCGTACATTGGGAGTCTTCCTATGGCTACACCTTC NA TRBV9 NA TRBJ1-2